This record covers a single T cell receptor (beta chain). The antigen is not known. The donors, healthy adults who were HIV-negative, had experienced no recent acute infections or vaccinations. The record originates from a study of shared clonotypes between healthy human individuals. Profiled with immunoSEQ multiplex PCR; TCRdb holds only in-frame clones, not every one. This table has about 1.5 million clones, approximately 96% appearing once. Study-wide findings and caveats: Sorted-subset sequencing was shown by rarefaction to be incomplete despite large depth. Relative to memory subsets, naive subsets generally showed larger estimated richness.

The CDR3 runs 14 residues. Germline V gene sequence: CDR1 MNHEY, CDR2 SMNVEV (reference sequence). V was trimmed by 6 bases and J by 0 bases, leaving 12 bases between them. This receptor was identified in a man under 40 in good health. Sequencing was performed on naive CD4+ T cells sorted from blood. Stated subset: CD45RA+ positively selected. The chain uses TRBV27 and TRBJ2-7; tentatively, D is TRBD1 (6 bases). The chain's CDR3 is CASSPQGRSYEQYF. CDR3 DNA: TGTGCCAGCAGCCCACAGGGTCGCTCCTACGAGCAGTACTTC.